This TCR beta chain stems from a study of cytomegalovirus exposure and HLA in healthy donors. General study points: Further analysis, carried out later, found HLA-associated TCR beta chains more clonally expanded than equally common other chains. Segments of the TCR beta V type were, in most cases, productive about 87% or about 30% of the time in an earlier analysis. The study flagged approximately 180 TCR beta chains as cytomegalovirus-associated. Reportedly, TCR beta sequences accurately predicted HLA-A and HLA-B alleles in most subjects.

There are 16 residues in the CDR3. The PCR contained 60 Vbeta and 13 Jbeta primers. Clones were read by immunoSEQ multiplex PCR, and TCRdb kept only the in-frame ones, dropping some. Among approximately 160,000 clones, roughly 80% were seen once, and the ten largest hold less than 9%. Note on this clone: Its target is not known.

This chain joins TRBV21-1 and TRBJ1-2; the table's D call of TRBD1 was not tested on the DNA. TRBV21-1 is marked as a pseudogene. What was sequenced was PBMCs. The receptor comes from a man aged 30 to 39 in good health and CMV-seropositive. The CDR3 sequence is CASSPTGQSANYGYTF. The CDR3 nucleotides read TGTGCCAGCAGCCCCACGGGACAATCCGCTAACTATGGCTACACCTTC.